This TCR beta chain was identified in a study of naive and memory T cell subsets. The study's findings and limits: In CD4 and CD8 cells, diversity dropped from naive through EMRA.

Two oligonucleotides, mixed equimolar, formed the beta constant-region primer covering TRBC1 and TRBC2. TCRdb passed the UMI-ligation and nested PCR reads through MiXCR, listing each CDR3 protein once. The sample carries 140,000 to 150,000 distinct CDR3 sequences, approximately 17% recorded once. With regard to this clonotype: Its antigen remains unidentified.

The sequenced sample consisted of naive CD4+ T cells from blood. This TCR came from a human donor in good health.

The CDR3 bases are TGCGCCAGCAGTCCTACCGGGGTCAGAAGGAACACTGAAGCTTTCTTT. Translated, it gives CASSPTGVRRNTEAFF. The V gene is TRBV5-1, the J gene TRBJ1-1; D gene unclear. The CDR3 contains 16 residues. CDR1 and CDR2 (germline): SGHRS, YFSETQ. V lost 5 bases to trimming and J lost 1 base, with 18 bases between them.